The entry below gives a single T cell receptor (beta chain) sequence along with its context. Its antigen remains unknown. Use of 60 Vbeta and 13 Jbeta primers characterized the PCR. The table came from immunoSEQ multiplex PCR; TCRdb's copy has only in-frame clones and leaves some out. The sample has approximately 150,000 clones, 60% to 80% seen once. The data were obtained in a study of cytomegalovirus exposure and HLA in healthy donors. Study findings and constraints: Several V segments, TRBV6-2 and TRBV6-3 among them, could not be told apart and were dropped.

This CDR3 is built from 14 residues. V gave up 0 bases and J gave up 6 bases, with 6 bases separating them. Germline V gene lookup returns CDR1 MNHEY and CDR2 SVGAGI. The TCR comes from a man between 18 and 29 years old in good health and CMV-seropositive. The V gene is TRBV6-5, the J gene TRBJ1-6; a weak D match, TRBD1 (6 bases). The sample comprised PBMCs. This CDR3 is CASSYSDSNSPLHF. The CDR3 DNA follows: TGTGCCAGCAGTTACTCGGACAGTAATTCACCCCTCCACTTT.